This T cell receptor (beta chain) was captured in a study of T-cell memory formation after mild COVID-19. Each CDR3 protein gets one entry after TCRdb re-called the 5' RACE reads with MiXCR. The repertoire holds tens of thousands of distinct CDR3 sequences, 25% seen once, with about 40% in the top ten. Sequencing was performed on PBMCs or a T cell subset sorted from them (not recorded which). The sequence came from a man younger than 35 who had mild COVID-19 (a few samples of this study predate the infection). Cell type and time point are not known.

The CDR3 protein is CASSFLAGGYNEQFF. The CDR3 region has the DNA TGTGCCAGCAGTTTCCTAGCGGGGGGCTACAATGAGCAGTTCTTC. The chain links TRBV12-3 or TRBV12-4 to TRBJ2-1; 11 nucleotides match TRBD2. The CDR3 has 15 residues. V shed 3 bases, J shed 3 bases, and the junction held 1 base outside the gene matches.